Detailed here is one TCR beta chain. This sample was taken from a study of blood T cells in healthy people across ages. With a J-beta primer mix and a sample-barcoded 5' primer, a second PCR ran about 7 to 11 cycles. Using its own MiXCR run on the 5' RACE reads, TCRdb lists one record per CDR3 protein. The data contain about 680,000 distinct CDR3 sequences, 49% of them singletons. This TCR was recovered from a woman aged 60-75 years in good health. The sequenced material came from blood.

DNA of the CDR3: TGTGCCAGCAGTTCAGGACCCCGGGATGGTGAGCAGTTCTTC. Translation gives CASSSGPRDGEQFF. The chain is built from TRBV28 and TRBJ2-1; the D gene is possibly TRBD2 (5 bases). CDR1 MDHEN and CDR2 SYDVKM come from the germline V gene. With 4 bases removed from V and 9 bases from J, the gap between germline ends came to 16 bases. The CDR3 length is 14 residues.